Listed below are T cell receptor beta chains from one sample, sequenced in a study of T cell responses to AZD1222 COVID-19 vaccine. Sequenced by immunoSEQ multiplex PCR; TCRdb stores in-frame clones only, minus some. The table includes approximately 110,000 clones, roughly nine tenths detected once. The sample was peripheral blood, taken on day 0 of AZD1222 vaccination. The receptors were gathered from an adult in good health. The CDR3 runs from the conserved cysteine through the conserved F or W. The order of the fields is V gene, D gene, J gene, clone size, CDR3 DNA, CDR3 protein. The D gene is left open where the match is weak. Clone sizes are given selectively: once, few, many, or a class where the clone is expanded.

TRBV2,TRBD1,TRBJ2-2,.,TGTGCCACCAGGGACAGGGGGCCCGGGGAGCTGTTTTTT,CATRDRGPGELFF
TRBV3-1/TRBV3-2,TRBD1,TRBJ1-5,.,TGTGCCAGCAGCCTGGGACAGGGGCTTAATCAGCCCCAGCATTTT,CASSLGQGLNQPQHF
TRBV7-2,TRBD2,TRBJ2-1,.,TGTGCCAGCAGCTTAGGTGGGACTAGCGGGAACAATGAGCAGTTCTTC,CASSLGGTSGNNEQFF
TRBV7-2,.,TRBJ2-1,.,TGTGCCAGCAGCCTATATACTAGTCGCGATGAGCAGTTCTTC,CASSLYTSRDEQFF
TRBV7-2,.,TRBJ2-7,.,TGTGCCAGCAGCCAACTCGGGGGCTACGAGCAGTACTTC,CASSQLGGYEQYF
TRBV7-7,.,TRBJ2-1,.,TGTGCTAGCAGCCGGTCCGGGACTACAGGGGATGAGCAGTTCTTC,CASSRSGTTGDEQFF
TRBV11-2,.,TRBJ2-7,.,TGTGCCAGCAGTACCGGGACATCCTACAGCGAGCAGTACTTC,CASSTGTSYSEQYF
TRBV5-1,TRBD1,TRBJ2-2,.,TGCGCCAGCAGCTCGACAGGGTCGAACACCGGGGAGCTGTTTTTT,CASSSTGSNTGELFF
TRBV27,.,TRBJ2-7,.,TGTGCCAGCAGTTCCATGCAAGGAGTCCTCTCCTACGAGCAGTACTTC,CASSSMQGVLSYEQYF
TRBV5-1,.,TRBJ1-3,.,TGCGCCAGCAGCTTGGCCCCAACCGGAAACACCATATATTTT,CASSLAPTGNTIYF
TRBV3-1/TRBV3-2,TRBD2,TRBJ2-7,.,TGTGCCAGCAGCCAGCTAGCGGGAGACTTCCACGAGCAGTACTTC,CASSQLAGDFHEQYF
TRBV18,.,TRBJ1-4,.,TGTGCCAGCTCCCCGGGTGTTCGGGAAAAACTGTTTTTT,CASSPGVREKLFF
TRBV6-6,TRBD1,TRBJ1-2,.,TGTGCCAGCAGTTACGCAGGACAGGGCCATGGCTACACCTTC,CASSYAGQGHGYTF
TRBV28,.,TRBJ1-1,.,TGTGCCAGCATCGGGACGGCCGGCACTGAAGCTTTCTTT,CASIGTAGTEAFF
TRBV6-2/TRBV6-3,.,TRBJ2-1,.,TGTGCCAGCAGTTACTCGGTTGCGGGACACTCTCGTAATGAGCAGTTCTTC,CASSYSVAGHSRNEQFF
TRBV3-1/TRBV3-2,TRBD1,TRBJ1-4,.,TGTGCCAGCAGCCAACGCCCGACAGGGTACGGGACTAATGAAAAACTGTTTTTT,CASSQRPTGYGTNEKLFF
TRBV19,.,TRBJ2-5,.,TGTGCCAGTAGTCCCGACGTATGGGGGCGGGGAAGGGAGACCCAGTACTTC,CASSPDVWGRGRETQYF
TRBV29-1,.,TRBJ2-5,.,TGCAGCTCTGAGGAGGCCCAAGAGACCCAGTACTTC,CSSEEAQETQYF
TRBV5-6,.,TRBJ1-5,.,TGTGCCAGCAGCTTGGGGGCCGGGGGAGGGAATCAGCCCCAGCATTTT,CASSLGAGGGNQPQHF
TRBV12-3/TRBV12-4,.,TRBJ2-7,.,TGTGCCAGCAGTCTTAACTACTACGAGCAGTACTTC,CASSLNYYEQYF
TRBV6-5,TRBD2,TRBJ2-3,.,TGTGCCAGCTCTTGGACTAGCGGGCCCACAGATACGCAGTATTTT,CASSWTSGPTDTQYF
TRBV6-5,.,TRBJ1-4,.,TGTGCCAGCATCACAGGCGCAACTAATGAAAAACTGTTTTTT,CASITGATNEKLFF
TRBV19,.,TRBJ1-1,.,TGTGCCAGTAATAATAGGGAGAACACTGAAGCTTTCTTT,CASNNRENTEAFF
TRBV21-1,.,TRBJ1-1,.,TGTGCCAGCAGCAAAGCCACAGGGAGAGGGCCAATGAACACTGAAGCTTTCTTT,CASSKATGRGPMNTEAFF
TRBV2,.,TRBJ1-2,.,TGTGCCAGCAGTGATGGGAGCTACTATGGCTACACCTTC,CASSDGSYYGYTF
TRBV5-8,TRBD1,TRBJ1-4,.,TGTGCCAGCAGCCTCGGGCGACAGGGGTCTAATGAAAAACTGTTTTTT,CASSLGRQGSNEKLFF
TRBV11-2,.,TRBJ2-3,.,TGTGCCAGCAGCTTACTAGCACGCACAGATACGCAGTATTTT,CASSLLARTDTQYF
TRBV6-1,TRBD2,TRBJ2-5,.,TGTGCCAGCAGTGAAGCGCCCGGGGTAGCGGGGCCGGCGGAGACCCAGTACTTC,CASSEAPGVAGPAETQYF
TRBV15,.,TRBJ1-1,.,TGTGCCACCAGCGCCCAGAGACGGAACACTGAAGCTTTCTTT,CATSAQRRNTEAFF
TRBV2,TRBD2,TRBJ2-5,.,TGTGCCAGCAGTGAAGGAGGCCTAGCGGGGGGAGAGACCCAGTACTTC,CASSEGGLAGGETQYF
TRBV7-6,TRBD1,TRBJ1-1,.,TGTGCCAGCAGCTTAGAGGACAGGGTTGGCACTGAAGCTTTCTTT,CASSLEDRVGTEAFF
TRBV12-3/TRBV12-4,.,TRBJ2-6,.,TGTGCCAGCAGGGGGTCTGGGGCCAACGTCCTGACTTTC,CASRGSGANVLTF
TRBV7-9,.,TRBJ1-3,.,TGTGCCAGCAGCCGTCGGGTGGGAGGAAACACCATATATTTT,CASSRRVGGNTIYF
TRBV6-6,.,TRBJ1-6,.,TGTGCCAGCAGTTACGATACAGGGCCCTATAATTCACCCCTCCACTTT,CASSYDTGPYNSPLHF
TRBV5-4,TRBD1,TRBJ1-2,.,TGTGCCAGCAGCTTGGGTTTCCAGGGGGGTCAGGGTGCCAATGGCTACACCTTC,CASSLGFQGGQGANGYTF
TRBV7-9,.,TRBJ1-4,.,TGTGCCAGCAGCCCGCAACCGTTGGGCAGGGTGGGTGAAAAACTGTTTTTT,CASSPQPLGRVGEKLFF
TRBV29-1,.,TRBJ2-3,.,TGCAGCGTTGAACGGGGCTATCGCACAGATACGCAGTATTTT,CSVERGYRTDTQYF
TRBV2,.,TRBJ2-2,.,TGTGCCAGCAGAAAAGGGGCAGGGGACACCGGGGAGCTGTTTTTT,CASRKGAGDTGELFF
TRBV19,TRBD1,TRBJ1-4,.,TGTGCCAGTAGACAACCGGGACAGGGATATGAAAAACTGTTTTTT,CASRQPGQGYEKLFF
TRBV5-5,TRBD1,TRBJ1-2,.,TGTGCCAGCAGCTTGTTAGGGGGCAGGGGCTACACCTTC,CASSLLGGRGYTF
TRBV5-5,.,TRBJ2-2,.,TGTGCCAGCAGCTTCACCACGAACACCGGGGAGCTGTTTTTT,CASSFTTNTGELFF
TRBV13,TRBD2,TRBJ2-1,.,TGTGCCAGCAGCTTCGGGCTAGCGGGGGATGAGCAGTTCTTC,CASSFGLAGDEQFF
TRBV7-8,.,TRBJ2-5,once,TGTGCCAGCAGCTTAGCGAGGGGCCAGTACCAAGAGACCCAGTACTTC,CASSLARGQYQETQYF
TRBV29-1,.,TRBJ1-1,.,TGCAGCGTTGATGTGGTCCTGGGGACTGAAGCTTTCTTT,CSVDVVLGTEAFF
TRBV5-1,.,TRBJ2-3,.,TGCGCCAGCAGCTTGTCTAGCGCCACAGATACGCAGTATTTT,CASSLSSATDTQYF
TRBV18,TRBD1,TRBJ2-6,.,TGTGCCAGCTCACCATCGGGACAGGGAAATTCTGGGGCCAACGTCCTGACTTTC,CASSPSGQGNSGANVLTF
TRBV5-1,.,TRBJ1-4,.,TGCGCCAGCAGCTCCGGGACCAATGAAAAACTGTTTTTT,CASSSGTNEKLFF
TRBV4-3,.,TRBJ1-1,few,TGCGCCAGCAGCCAAGTTCGCGGAAACACTGAAGCTTTCTTT,CASSQVRGNTEAFF
TRBV10-2,.,TRBJ1-5,few,TGCGCCAGCAGCCAGGGAAGCAATCAGCCCCAGCATTTT,CASSQGSNQPQHF